These 27 T cell receptor beta chains originate from one sample sequenced in a study of blood T cell repertoires in COVID-19. Generated by immunoSEQ multiplex PCR, the TCRdb table keeps only in-frame clones and is missing some. This sample carries 260,000 or so clones, about 83% of them seen once, and the ten largest clones take around 6%. The sequencing input was peripheral blood. These receptors were collected from a man aged 80 or over with acute or convalescent COVID-19.

The rearrangement uses TRBV6-5 and TRBJ1-6; D perhaps matches TRBD1 (5 bases). This CDR3 contains 13 residues. Trimming took 5 bases from V and 6 from J, leaving 8 bases between them. The germline gives CDR1 MNHEY, CDR2 SVGAGI. The CDR3 DNA reads TGTGCCAGCAGTCCAGGGATTAATTCACCCCTCCACTTT. This translates into CASSPGINSPLHF.

This chain uses TRBV6-1 with TRBJ2-5, with 7 positions matching TRBD1. CDR3 length equals 17 residues. V shed 2 bases, J shed 0 bases, and the junction held 9 bases outside the gene matches. CDR1 and CDR2 from the germline V gene are MNHNS and SASEGT. This CDR3 reads CASSEPRQGLYQETQYF. For the CDR3, the DNA is TGTGCCAGCAGTGAACCAAGACAGGGCTTGTACCAAGAGACCCAGTACTTC.

This chain links TRBV30 with TRBJ1-2; D gene uncertain. From germline, CDR1 is GTSNPN and CDR2 SVGIG (reference sequence). CDR3 length: 15 amino acids. V dropped 4 bases and J dropped 6 bases, with 21 bases sitting between them. DNA for the CDR3: TGTGCCTGGATGGCCCCCGATATCGGGGTGCATGGCTACACCTTC. Encoded protein: CAWMAPDIGVHGYTF.

The V call is TRBV11-3, the J call TRBJ2-2; the match to TRBD1 covers 10 bases. Unmatched junction bases numbered 6, after V lost 0 bases and J lost 5 bases. Germline V gene data show CDR1 as SGHNT and CDR2 as YENEEA. This CDR3 is built from 17 residues. The CDR3 loop is CASSLERDRGGTGELFF. The CDR3 DNA sequence: TGTGCCAGCAGCTTAGAACGGGACAGGGGAGGGACCGGGGAGCTGTTTTTT. The variable domain in full, with the rest retrieved from reference TRBV11-3 and TRBJ2-2, is EAGVVQSPRYKIIEKKQPVAFWCNPISGHNTLYWYLQNLGQGPELLIRYENEEAVDDSQLPKDRFSAERLKGVDSTLKIQPAELGDSAVYLCASSLERDRGGTGELFFGEGSRLTVL.

The chain recombines TRBV25-1 with TRBJ2-7, with TRBD1 matching over 7 bases. V lost 1 base, J lost 3 bases, and 9 bases stayed unmatched. This CDR3 spans 16 amino acids. Germline CDR1 is MGHDK and CDR2 is SYGVNS. The CDR3: CASSEFHRDSRYEQYF. CDR3 nucleotides: TGTGCCAGCAGTGAATTTCACCGGGACAGTCGCTACGAGCAGTACTTC.

The chain recombines TRBV28 with TRBJ2-7, with 8 bases aligning to TRBD2. Trimming removed 6 bases from V and 3 bases from J; junction bases left unmatched: 4. The CDR3 runs to 13 residues. The germline CDR1 and CDR2 sequences are MDHEN and SYDVKM. The CDR3: CASSPGGDYEQYF. CDR3 sequence (DNA): TGTGCCAGCAGCCCGGGGGGGGACTACGAGCAGTACTTC.

The V call is TRBV11-3, the J call TRBJ2-2, with 8 bases fitting TRBD2. V was clipped by 4 bases and J by 4 bases; unmatched bases: 8. The CDR3 covers 16 residues. Germline V gives CDR1 SGHNT, CDR2 YENEEA. The CDR3 region is CASSSQRESVTGELFF. CDR3 nucleotides: TGTGCCAGCAGCTCCCAGCGGGAGTCGGTCACCGGGGAGCTGTTTTTT. Together with reference TRBV11-3 and TRBJ2-2, the CDR3 gives the full variable domain: EAGVVQSPRYKIIEKKQPVAFWCNPISGHNTLYWYLQNLGQGPELLIRYENEEAVDDSQLPKDRFSAERLKGVDSTLKIQPAELGDSAVYLCASSSQRESVTGELFFGEGSRLTVL.

V usage is TRBV18 and J usage is TRBJ1-2, with D unclear. The CDR3 length is 18 residues. V was cut by 4 bases and J by 0 bases, with 21 bases left in between. Germline V gene data show CDR1 as KGHSH and CDR2 as LQKENI. In nucleotides, the CDR3 is TGTGCCAGCTCACAGACACAGATCACGCAGACAACTAACTATGGCTACACCTTC. It translates to CASSQTQITQTTNYGYTF. Variable domain in full (rest from reference TRBV18 and TRBJ1-2): NAGVMQNPRHLVRRRGQEARLRCSPMKGHSHVYWYRQLPEEGLKFMVYLQKENIIDESGMPKERFSAEFPKEGPSILRIQQVVRGDSAAYFCASSQTQITQTTNYGYTFGSGTRLTVV.

This clone was detected ten times or more. The rearrangement uses TRBV4-2 and TRBJ2-1; 12 nucleotides match TRBD2. V shed 3 bases and J 5 bases; nucleotides not matched to a gene: 2. The germline gives CDR1 LGHNA, CDR2 YNFKEQ. The CDR3 is 15 amino acids. The CDR3 region is CASSHRLAGDNEQFF. The CDR3, as DNA: TGTGCCAGCAGCCACCGACTAGCGGGGGACAATGAGCAGTTCTTC.

The sample holds a few counts of this clone. This chain links TRBV5-1 with TRBJ2-7; D possibly corresponds to TRBD2 (6 bases). Germline V gene lookup returns CDR1 SGHRS and CDR2 YFSETQ. The V end lost 4 bases, the J end lost 1 base, and 12 bases lay between the germline ends. The CDR3 has 14 residues. The CDR3 loop reads CASSPTSRSYEQYF. In DNA, the CDR3 is TGCGCCAGCAGCCCAACTAGCAGATCCTACGAGCAGTACTTC.

The chain is built from TRBV28 and TRBJ2-2; TRBD1 is a possible D gene (5 bases). The CDR3 spans 16 residues. With 1 base removed from V and 0 bases from J, the gap between germline ends came to 9 bases. The V gene's germline CDR1 is MDHEN and CDR2 SYDVKM. CDR3 loop: CASSLSWGPNTGELFF. Written as DNA, the CDR3 is TGTGCCAGCAGTTTATCTTGGGGCCCGAACACCGGGGAGCTGTTTTTT.

The sample holds one count of this clone. The chain combines TRBV5-1 with TRBJ1-5, with TRBD1 as a possible D gene (6 bases). Looked up from germline, CDR1 is SGHRS and CDR2 is YFSETQ. V shed 5 bases and J shed 6 bases, with 12 bases lying between them. The CDR3 has 13 residues. CDR3 residues: CASSSGGGQPQHF. The CDR3 region has the DNA TGCGCCAGCAGTTCGGGGGGCGGTCAGCCCCAGCATTTT.

This clone was detected only a few times. J is TRBJ1-6 and V is TRBV6-5; 8 bases agree with TRBD1. Germline-derived CDR1 and CDR2 are MNHEY and SVGAGI. After removal of 10 bases from V and 1 base from J, the junction contained 6 bases not matched to a gene. CDR3 size: 15 residues. The DNA of the CDR3 is TGTGCCACCGGACAGGGAGTGTCCTATAATTCACCCCTCCACTTT. Its protein product is CATGQGVSYNSPLHF.

The rearrangement uses TRBV28 and TRBJ1-2, with D possibly matching TRBD1 (6 bases). Germline V lookup: CDR1 MDHEN, CDR2 SYDVKM. The CDR3 runs to 13 residues. Trimming pared 7 bases from V and 6 bases from J, leaving 15 bases between. The CDR3 is CASIQQGRDGYTF. In DNA, the CDR3 is TGTGCCAGCATCCAACAGGGCCGTGATGGCTACACCTTC.

The gene calls are TRBV2 and TRBJ1-2; TRBD1 matches 8 bases. After removal of 8 bases from V and 13 bases from J, the junction contained 18 bases not matched to a gene. From germline, CDR1 is SNHLY and CDR2 FYNNEI. The CDR3 extends over 14 amino acids. CDR3 protein: CASGQQGGAQLSTF. CDR3 nucleotide sequence: TGTGCCAGCGGACAACAGGGGGGGGCGCAGCTCTCCACCTTC.

On this clone: The sample contains more than one DNA sequence encoding this CDR3. The chain carries TRBV19 and TRBJ1-5; TRBD1 aligns across 8 bases. CDR3 size: 14 residues. Unmatched junction bases numbered 3, after V lost 6 bases and J lost 2 bases. Germline V gene data show CDR1 as LNHDA and CDR2 as SQIVND (reference sequence). The CDR3 loop is CASSTTGGNQPQHF. CDR3 bases: TGTGCCAGTAGCACGACAGGGGGCAATCAGCCCCAGCATTTT.

This chain links TRBV3-1 (or the pseudogene TRBV3-2) with TRBJ1-2; tentative D call: TRBD1 (5 bases). The germline gives CDR1 LGHDT, CDR2 YNNKEL (reference sequence). The CDR3 runs 15 residues. With 2 bases removed from V and 3 bases from J, the gap between germline ends came to 13 bases. CDR3 loop: CASSQRPGPYYGYTF. DNA of the CDR3: TGTGCCAGCAGCCAACGCCCAGGGCCGTACTATGGCTACACCTTC.

CDR3 nucleotide sequence: TGTGCCAGCCTGTCGCGGGGAGTCACCGGGGAGCTGTTTTTT. It encodes CASLSRGVTGELFF. This sequence joins TRBV27 and TRBJ2-2; weak D call: TRBD2 (6 bases). CDR1 MNHEY and CDR2 SMNVEV come from the germline V gene (reference sequence). The CDR3 runs 14 residues. V dropped 8 bases and J dropped 4 bases, with 14 bases sitting between them.

This chain connects TRBV10-2 to TRBJ2-7; no clear D. Trimming removed 0 bases from V and 2 bases from J, with 8 bases in between. This CDR3 comprises 14 residues. CDR1 and CDR2 (germline): WSHSY, SAAADI. CDR3 sequence (DNA): TGCGCCAGCAGTGAGTCGGTTGACACCTACGAGCAGTACTTC. It encodes CASSESVDTYEQYF.

Of note for this clone: At one of its ends the junction is not consistent with the germline gene, which may arise from a read error. The chain joins TRBV12-3 or TRBV12-4 to TRBJ1-1, with TRBD1 matching over 7 bases. This CDR3 has 11 residues. The CDR3 region has the DNA TGTGCCAGCAGACGGGACAGAAGTCTCCTTTGG. It yields the protein CASRRDRSLLW.

This clone occurred many times. The V and J genes are TRBV3-1 (or the pseudogene TRBV3-2) and TRBJ2-1, with 11 bases identical to TRBD2. With 4 bases clipped from V and 6 bases from J, the junction kept 5 bases outside the gene matches. The V gene's germline CDR1 is LGHDT and CDR2 YNNKEL (reference sequence). The CDR3 spans 15 residues. CDR3 region: CASSPTSGSVNEQFF. CDR3 in DNA: TGTGCCAGCAGCCCCACTAGCGGGAGTGTCAATGAGCAGTTCTTC.

The V call is TRBV29-1, the J call TRBJ2-7; TRBD1 matches 8 bases. After removal of 1 base from V and 4 bases from J, the junction contained 3 bases not matched to a gene. This CDR3 region has 13 residues. CDR1 is SQVTM and CDR2 is ANQGSEA in the germline V gene. The chain's CDR3 is CSVEGTGMYEQYF. CDR3 DNA sequence: TGCAGCGTTGAAGGGACAGGGATGTACGAGCAGTACTTC.

The chain links TRBV2 to TRBJ2-3; 7 bases match TRBD1. Germline V gene sequence: CDR1 SNHLY, CDR2 FYNNEI. The CDR3 spans 16 residues. After removal of 0 bases from V and 5 bases from J, the junction contained 8 bases not matched to a gene. The CDR3 nucleotides are TGTGCCAGCAGTGAAGCCCCCGGGACAGCGCAAGATACGCAGTATTTT. Its translation: CASSEAPGTAQDTQYF.

This chain joins TRBV29-1 and TRBJ2-1; D might be TRBD2 (6 bases). Germline V CDR1 and CDR2: SQVTM, ANQGSEA. V lost 6 bases to trimming and J lost 1 base, with 13 bases between them. The CDR3 has 14 amino acids. CDR3 in DNA: TGCAGCGTCGAGGGCGGGGAGTCCTACAATGAGCAGTTCTTC. It specifies CSVEGGESYNEQFF.

This clone was counted between two and nine times. The V gene is TRBV7-9, the J gene TRBJ1-1, with D possibly being TRBD1 (6 bases). V lost 2 bases, J lost 6 bases, and 10 bases lay in between. The CDR3 consists of 13 residues. The germline V gene has CDR1 SEHNR and CDR2 FQNEAQ (reference sequence). The CDR3 protein is CASSLISGAEAFF. The CDR3, as DNA: TGTGCCAGCAGCTTAATCTCAGGGGCTGAAGCTTTCTTT. Combining the CDR3 with reference TRBV7-9 and TRBJ1-1 gives the whole variable domain DTGVSQNPRHKITKRGQNVTFRCDPISEHNRLYWYRQTLGQGPEFLTYFQNEAQLEKSRLLSDRFSAERPKGSFSTLEIQRTEQGDSAMYLCASSLISGAEAFFGQGTRLTVV.

CDR3 in DNA: TGTGCCAGCAGAGGGGATAGCTTAAACACCGGGGAGCTGTTTTTT. Translating gives CASRGDSLNTGELFF. This chain connects TRBV5-4 to TRBJ2-2; D is possibly TRBD1 (5 bases). Deletions cut 5 bases from V and 2 bases from J, with 13 bases between. This CDR3 region has 15 residues. CDR1 and CDR2 (germline): SGHNT, YYREEE (reference sequence).

V gene TRBV19 combines with J gene TRBJ2-2; 9 nucleotides agree with TRBD1. Germline-derived CDR1 and CDR2 are LNHDA and SQIVND (reference sequence). J lost 2 bases, V lost 9 bases, and 7 bases had no gene match. The CDR3 has 15 amino acids. The CDR3 loop is CASGRDRVNTGELFF. The CDR3 nucleotides are TGTGCCAGCGGTCGGGACAGGGTAAACACCGGGGAGCTGTTTTTT.